This T cell receptor (beta chain) was identified in a study of blood T cells in healthy people across ages. Germline V gene data show CDR1 as MRHNA and CDR2 as SNTAGT. The CDR3 consists of 15 residues. V shed 8 bases, J shed 0 bases, and the junction held 7 bases outside the gene matches. Combining a sample-barcoded 5' primer with a J-beta primer mix, a second PCR ran for 7 to 11 cycles. A template-switch adaptor that had 12 random nucleotides put a tag on each cDNA molecule. One entry per CDR3 protein results from TCRdb running MiXCR on the 5' RACE reads. The sample records hundreds of thousands of distinct CDR3 sequences, 49% being singletons.

The J gene is TRBJ2-1, the V gene TRBV6-4, with TRBD2 identical over 7 bases. The sequenced material came from blood. The source of this sequence is a woman aged 60 to 75 in good health. CDR3 coding DNA: TGTGCCAGCGCGATGCGGGGGTACTCCTACAATGAGCAGTTCTTC. This codes for CASAMRGYSYNEQFF.